This T cell receptor beta chain was sequenced in a study of blood T cells in healthy people across ages. Findings and limits, study-wide: Researchers report that TCR beta diversity correlated strongly with naive T cell percentage. Both higher diversity and more naive CD4+ cells marked long-lived donors when set against aged donors.

Remarks on this clonotype: Its antigen is currently unknown.

The second PCR ran about 6 to 12 cycles with a sample-barcoded 5' primer and J-beta primers. MiXCR, run by TCRdb on the 5' RACE reads, gives a single entry per CDR3 protein. Among fewer than 2,000,000 distinct CDR3 sequences listed, 35% to 50% were seen once. Individuals who donated were healthy Caucasians from Russia aged roughly 6 to 100. Researchers report isolating at least 6 million PBMCs per sample. V lost 5 bases and J 2 bases, leaving 13 bases between the germline ends. The CDR3 covers 15 residues. In germline, CDR1 is MNHEY, CDR2 SVGEGT. Sequencing used blood. V usage is TRBV6-2 or TRBV6-3 and J usage is TRBJ1-5; possible D gene TRBD1, 6 bases. This clonotype was sampled from a human donor in good health. This CDR3 is CASSTVSGGNQPQHF. The CDR3 coding sequence is TGTGCCAGCAGTACAGTTTCAGGGGGCAATCAGCCCCAGCATTTT.